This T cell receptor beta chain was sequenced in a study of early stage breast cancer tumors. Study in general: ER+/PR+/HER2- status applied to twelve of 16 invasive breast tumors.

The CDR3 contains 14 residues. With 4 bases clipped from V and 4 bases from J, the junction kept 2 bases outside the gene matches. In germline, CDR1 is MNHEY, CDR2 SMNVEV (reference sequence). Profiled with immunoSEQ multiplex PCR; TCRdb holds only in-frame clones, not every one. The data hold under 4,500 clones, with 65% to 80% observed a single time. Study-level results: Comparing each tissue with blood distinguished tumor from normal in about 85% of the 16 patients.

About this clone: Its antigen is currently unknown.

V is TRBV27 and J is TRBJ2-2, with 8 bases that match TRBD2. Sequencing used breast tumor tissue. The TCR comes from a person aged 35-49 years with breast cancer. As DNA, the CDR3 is TGTGCCAGCAGTTGGACTAGCCTCACCGGGGAGCTGTTTTTT. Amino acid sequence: CASSWTSLTGELFF.